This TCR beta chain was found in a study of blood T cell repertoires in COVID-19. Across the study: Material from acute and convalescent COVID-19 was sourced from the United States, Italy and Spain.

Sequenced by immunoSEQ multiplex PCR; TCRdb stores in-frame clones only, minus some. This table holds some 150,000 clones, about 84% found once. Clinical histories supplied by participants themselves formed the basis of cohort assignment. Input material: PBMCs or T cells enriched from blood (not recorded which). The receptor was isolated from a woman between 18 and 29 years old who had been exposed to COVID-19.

The DNA of the CDR3 is TGTGCCAGCAGTGAACAGGGGGGCCAAGAGACCCAGTACTTC. Protein product: CASSEQGGQETQYF. V and J are TRBV27 and TRBJ2-5; 8 nucleotides match TRBD1. The V gene's germline CDR1 is MNHEY and CDR2 SMNVEV (reference sequence). This CDR3 is built from 14 residues. The V and J ends lost 5 bases and 1 base, in that order; junction bases with no gene match: 3.